This T cell receptor beta chain derives from a study of T cells in narcolepsy (dated by TCRdb to 2017 to 2018). Looking at the study overall: Patients with narcolepsy type 1 or type 2 (NT1, NT2) and healthy control donors were enrolled in the study. The study used TCR Vbeta sequencing to track clonotypes in blood and CSF while looking for autoreactive T cells in narcolepsy patients that target self-antigens of hypocretin neurons (hypocretin, TRIB2). Study-wide conclusions, independent of this receptor: Certain blood memory CD4+ repertoires from patients and controls had no sequences that matched autoreactive T cell clones. Patients and controls had similar numbers of sequenced blood memory CD4+ clonotypes, with averages of roughly 38,000 in patients and 33,354 in controls. Plots comparing CSF and blood CD4+ T cell clonotypes from the same patient highlighted HCRT-specific and TRIB2-specific autoreactive clonotypes. Autoreactive clonotypes were reported to be detected serially in the blood of the same patients and of different patients, but not in the blood of healthy controls.

Memory CD4+ T cells were sorted ex vivo from peripheral blood of narcolepsy patients and healthy controls for TCR Vbeta sequencing. This clone was picked up one time. Its specific antigen is unknown. The input lacks base qualities; no much larger clone sits a single base away. The CDR3, cysteine through phenylalanine, is 14 amino acids long. Only the CDR3 region is kept as DNA, spanning 42 bases read in frame from base 1. Library preparation used the immunoSEQ multiplex PCR assay. The clones in this table, taken by TCRdb from immuneACCESS, are in-frame only. Not every clone is retained; where verified, under half of the shortfall comes from an unresolved V gene, and the cause of the rest is unknown. In this sample the table shows roughly 27,000 clones, approximately 86% of which occur a single time. The ten largest clones add up to around 1.1% of the sample.

This sequence originates from a human donor with narcolepsy. Sequenced sample: CD45RA- memory CD4+ T cells from PBMCs. Taken with the paper, the label for cell subset or site translates to: memory T cells sorted ex vivo from peripheral blood. Here the chain combines TRBV21-1 and TRBJ2-1. TRBV21-1 corresponds to a pseudogene. Read as DNA, the sequence is TGTGCCAGCAGCAAGGACGGGCCCCCTGATGAGCAGTTCTTC. Protein translation: CASSKDGPPDEQFF.